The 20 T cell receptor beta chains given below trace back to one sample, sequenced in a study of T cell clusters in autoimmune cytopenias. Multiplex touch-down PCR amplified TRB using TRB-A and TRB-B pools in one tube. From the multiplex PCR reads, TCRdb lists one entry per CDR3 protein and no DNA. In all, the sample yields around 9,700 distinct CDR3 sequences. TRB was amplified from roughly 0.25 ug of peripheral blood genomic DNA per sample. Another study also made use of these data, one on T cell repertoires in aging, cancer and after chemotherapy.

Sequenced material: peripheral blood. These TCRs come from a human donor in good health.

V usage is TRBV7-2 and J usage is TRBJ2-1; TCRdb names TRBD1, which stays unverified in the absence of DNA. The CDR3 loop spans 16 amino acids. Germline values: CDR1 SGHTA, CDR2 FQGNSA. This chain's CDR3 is CASSQGSAGGYNEQFF. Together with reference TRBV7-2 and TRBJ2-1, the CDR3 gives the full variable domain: GAGVSQSPSNKVTEKGKDVELRCDPISGHTALYWYRQSLGQGLEFLIYFQGNSAPDKSGLPSDRFSAERTGGSVSTLTIQRTQQEDSAVYLCASSQGSAGGYNEQFFGPGTRLTVL.

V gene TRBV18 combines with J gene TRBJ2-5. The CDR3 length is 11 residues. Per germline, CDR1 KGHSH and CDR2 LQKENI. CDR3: CASSPQETQYF.

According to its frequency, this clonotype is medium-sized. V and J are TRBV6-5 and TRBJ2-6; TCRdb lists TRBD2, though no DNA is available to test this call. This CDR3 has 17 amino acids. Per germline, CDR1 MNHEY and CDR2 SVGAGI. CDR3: CASSFGGGPSGANVLTF.

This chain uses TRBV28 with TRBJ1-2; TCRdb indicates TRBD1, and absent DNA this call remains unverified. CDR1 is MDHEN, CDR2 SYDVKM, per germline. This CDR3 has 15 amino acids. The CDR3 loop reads CASSQPRTGTDGYTF.

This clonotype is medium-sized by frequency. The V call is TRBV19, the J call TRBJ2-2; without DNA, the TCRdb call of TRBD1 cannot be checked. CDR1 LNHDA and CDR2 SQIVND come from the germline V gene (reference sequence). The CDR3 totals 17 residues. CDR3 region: CASTRTGGSTNTGELFF.

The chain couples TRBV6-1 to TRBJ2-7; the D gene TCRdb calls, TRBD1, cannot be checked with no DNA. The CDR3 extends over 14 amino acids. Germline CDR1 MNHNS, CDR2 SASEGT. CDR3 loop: CASSPPPVFHEQYF.

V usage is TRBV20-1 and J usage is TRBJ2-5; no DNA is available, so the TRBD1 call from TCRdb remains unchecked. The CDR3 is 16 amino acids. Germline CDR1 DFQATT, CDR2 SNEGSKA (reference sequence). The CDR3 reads CSARADRPEYQETQYF.

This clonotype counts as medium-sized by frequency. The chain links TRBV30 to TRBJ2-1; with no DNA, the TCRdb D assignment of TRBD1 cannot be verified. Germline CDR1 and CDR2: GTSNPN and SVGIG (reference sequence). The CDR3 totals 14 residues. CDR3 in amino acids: CAWSVPGGRNEQFF.

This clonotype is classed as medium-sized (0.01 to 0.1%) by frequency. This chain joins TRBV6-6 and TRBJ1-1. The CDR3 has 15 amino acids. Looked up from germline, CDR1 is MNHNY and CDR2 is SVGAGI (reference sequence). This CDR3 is CASSDQTKMNTEAFF.

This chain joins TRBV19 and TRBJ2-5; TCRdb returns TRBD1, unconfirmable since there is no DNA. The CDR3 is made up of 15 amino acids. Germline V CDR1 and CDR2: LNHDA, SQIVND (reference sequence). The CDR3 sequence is CATGQLTAGPETQYF.

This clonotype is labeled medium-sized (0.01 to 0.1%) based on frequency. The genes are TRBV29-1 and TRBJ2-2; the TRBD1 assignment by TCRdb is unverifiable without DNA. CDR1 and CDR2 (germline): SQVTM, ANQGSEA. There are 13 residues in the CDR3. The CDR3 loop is CSVTRQGTGELFF.

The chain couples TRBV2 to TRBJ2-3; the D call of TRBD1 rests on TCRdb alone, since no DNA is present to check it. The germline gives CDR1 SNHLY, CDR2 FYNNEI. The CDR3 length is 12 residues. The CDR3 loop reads CASTRDPVAQYF. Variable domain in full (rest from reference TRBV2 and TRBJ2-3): EPEVTQTPSHQVTQMGQEVILRCVPISNHLYFYWYRQILGQKVEFLVSFYNNEISEKSEIFDDQFSVERPDGSNFTLKIRSTKLEDSAMYFCASTRDPVAQYFGPGTRLTVL.

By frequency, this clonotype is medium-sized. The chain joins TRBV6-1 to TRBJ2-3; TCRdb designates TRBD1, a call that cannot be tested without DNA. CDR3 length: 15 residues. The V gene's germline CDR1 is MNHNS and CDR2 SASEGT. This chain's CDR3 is CAAKNRAISTDTQYF.

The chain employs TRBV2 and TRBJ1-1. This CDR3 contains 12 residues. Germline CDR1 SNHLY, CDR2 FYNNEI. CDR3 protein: CASSHTRLEAFF.

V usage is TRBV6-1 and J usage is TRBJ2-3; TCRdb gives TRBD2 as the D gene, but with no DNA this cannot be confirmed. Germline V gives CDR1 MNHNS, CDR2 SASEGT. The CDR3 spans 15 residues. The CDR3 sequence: CASSITSGGADTQYF.

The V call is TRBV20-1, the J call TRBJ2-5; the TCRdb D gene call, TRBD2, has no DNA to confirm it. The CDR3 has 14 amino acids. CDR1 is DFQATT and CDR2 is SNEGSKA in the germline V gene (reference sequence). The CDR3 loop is CSALGGGVQETQYF.

CDR3 in amino acids: CSALSRGAGSYNEQFF. V is TRBV20-1 and J is TRBJ2-1; TCRdb's D call, TRBD2, is unchecked because there is no DNA. The germline CDR1 and CDR2 sequences are DFQATT and SNEGSKA (reference sequence). The CDR3 loop spans 16 amino acids.

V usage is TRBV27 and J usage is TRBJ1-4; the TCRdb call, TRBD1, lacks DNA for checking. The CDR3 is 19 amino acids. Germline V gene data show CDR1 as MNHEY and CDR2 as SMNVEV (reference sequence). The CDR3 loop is CASSLTNPLATATNEKLFF.

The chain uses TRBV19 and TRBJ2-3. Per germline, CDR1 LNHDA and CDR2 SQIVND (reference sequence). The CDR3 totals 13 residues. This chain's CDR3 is CASSISRRDTQYF.

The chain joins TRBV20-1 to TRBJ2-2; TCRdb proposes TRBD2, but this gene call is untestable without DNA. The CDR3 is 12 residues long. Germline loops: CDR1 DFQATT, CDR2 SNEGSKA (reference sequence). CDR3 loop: CSAEERGGELFF.